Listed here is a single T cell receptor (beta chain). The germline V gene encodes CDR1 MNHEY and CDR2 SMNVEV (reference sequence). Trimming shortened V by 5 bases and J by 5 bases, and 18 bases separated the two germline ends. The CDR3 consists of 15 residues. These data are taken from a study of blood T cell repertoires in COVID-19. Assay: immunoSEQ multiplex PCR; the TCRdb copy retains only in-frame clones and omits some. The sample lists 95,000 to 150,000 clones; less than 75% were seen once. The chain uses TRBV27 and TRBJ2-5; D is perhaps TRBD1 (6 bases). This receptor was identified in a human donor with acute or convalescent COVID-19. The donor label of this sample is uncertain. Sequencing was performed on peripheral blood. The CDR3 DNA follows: TGTGCCAGCAGTCACCGACAGGTTCACCGCGAGACCCAGTACTTC. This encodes CASSHRQVHRETQYF.